The rows below give T cell receptor beta chains drawn from one sample of a study of cytomegalovirus exposure and HLA in healthy donors. Repertoires were generated with immunoSEQ multiplex PCR, while TCRdb's copy carries only in-frame clones and drops some. The sample lists about 230,000 clones; around 80% were seen once. Sequenced: PBMCs. The receptors were sampled from a boy aged 5-17 years in good health and CMV-seronegative. Each CDR3 is given with its conserved first and last residue. The D gene is left open where the match is weak. Clone size is stated in some rows and not others, as once, few, many or a class when expanded.

few,-,TRBV5-4,TRBJ1-1,CASSPGLVNTEAFF,TGTGCCAGCAGCCCCGGACTGGTCAACACTGAAGCTTTCTTT
few,TRBD1,TRBV7-7,TRBJ2-2,CATQRGTGGVRTGELFF,TGTGCTACCCAAAGAGGGACAGGGGGCGTGCGGACCGGGGAGCTGTTTTTT
-,-,TRBV27,TRBJ1-1,CASMLTGNTEAFF,TGTGCCAGCATGCTTACAGGGAACACTGAAGCTTTCTTT
few,TRBD1,TRBV11-3,TRBJ1-1,CASSSPRQGGTEAFF,TGTGCCAGCAGCTCACCCCGACAGGGCGGGACTGAAGCTTTCTTT
-,TRBD2,TRBV10-3,TRBJ2-7,CAIGTSGGRYSYEQYF,TGTGCCATCGGGACTAGCGGGGGCCGGTACTCCTACGAGCAGTACTTC
-,-,TRBV30,TRBJ1-5,CAWTGSGHQPQHF,TGTGCCTGGACTGGAAGTGGGCATCAGCCCCAGCATTTT
-,TRBD2,TRBV11-1,TRBJ2-1,CASSLVRLAGAYNEQFF,TGTGCCAGCAGCTTAGTCCGTCTAGCGGGGGCCTACAATGAGCAGTTCTTC
-,TRBD1,TRBV5-5,TRBJ2-7,CASSPSTGGSYEQYF,TGTGCCAGCAGCCCGTCGACAGGGGGCTCCTACGAGCAGTACTTC
-,-,TRBV18,TRBJ2-7,CASSPDRKRSHEQYF,TGTGCCAGCTCACCCGACAGGAAGAGGTCCCACGAGCAGTACTTC
once,TRBD2,TRBV10-3,TRBJ2-1,CAISRTSGGTAYNEQFF,TGTGCCATCAGTCGGACTAGCGGGGGTACCGCGTACAATGAGCAGTTCTTC
-,-,TRBV13,TRBJ2-4,CASARGIGKNIQYF,TGTGCCAGCGCGAGGGGGATCGGCAAAAACATTCAGTACTTC
-,TRBD1,TRBV7-9,TRBJ1-6,CASSLGGTVNSPLHF,TGTGCCAGCAGCCTAGGGGGGACAGTTAATTCACCCCTCCACTTT
few,-,TRBV11-3,TRBJ2-7,CASSLGLVYEQYF,TGTGCCAGCAGCTTAGGACTAGTTTACGAGCAGTACTTC
-,-,TRBV13,TRBJ1-4,CASRRRANEKLFF,TGTGCCAGCAGAAGGAGAGCTAATGAAAAACTGTTTTTT
-,-,TRBV19,TRBJ2-7,CASSGHSISYEQYF,TGTGCCAGTAGTGGGCACTCCATTTCCTACGAGCAGTACTTC
-,-,TRBV12-5,TRBJ2-5,CASGLLNSGQETQYF,TGTGCTAGTGGTTTGCTTAATTCAGGCCAAGAGACCCAGTACTTC
-,TRBD1,TRBV6-1,TRBJ1-2,CASSELGGQGVYGYTF,TGTGCCAGCAGTGAACTCGGGGGACAGGGCGTCTATGGCTACACCTTC
once,TRBD1,TRBV18,TRBJ1-6,CASSPPTGVNSPLHF,TGTGCCAGCTCACCACCGACAGGGGTAAATTCACCCCTCCACTTT
-,-,TRBV13,TRBJ1-1,CASSPEDSEAFF,TGTGCCAGCAGCCCGGAGGACAGCGAAGCTTTCTTT
few,-,TRBV6-5,TRBJ1-1,CASSYRTEAFF,TGTGCCAGCAGTTACCGCACTGAAGCTTTCTTT
few,TRBD2,TRBV4-1,TRBJ2-4,CASSLDTGTSGIIQYF,TGCGCCAGCAGCCTAGACACCGGGACTAGCGGGATCATTCAGTACTTC
-,TRBD2,TRBV30,TRBJ2-1,CAWSVPSGHNEQFF,TGTGCCTGGAGTGTCCCTAGCGGCCACAATGAGCAGTTCTTC
-,-,TRBV18,TRBJ1-4,CAAGVREKLFF,TGTGCCGCGGGAGTTCGTGAAAAACTGTTTTTT
-,-,TRBV10-3,TRBJ1-2,CAISGGVLAVGNYGYTF,TGTGCCATCAGTGGAGGGGTCCTAGCGGTCGGTAACTATGGCTACACCTTC
once,-,TRBV5-6,TRBJ2-1,CASISFTYSYNEQFF,TGTGCCAGCATCTCCTTTACTTACTCCTACAATGAGCAGTTCTTC
-,-,TRBV5-1,TRBJ2-2,CASSLVRTGELFF,TGCGCCAGCAGCTTGGTCAGAACCGGGGAGCTGTTTTTT
-,TRBD1,TRBV5-1,TRBJ2-5,CASSAYRGTQETQYF,TGCGCCAGCAGCGCCTACAGGGGGACCCAAGAGACCCAGTACTTC
-,-,TRBV11-3,TRBJ2-7,CASSLVAATSYEQYF,TGCGCCAGCAGCTTAGTAGCAGCGACTTCCTACGAGCAGTACTTC
-,TRBD2,TRBV5-1,TRBJ2-5,CASSPGAGETQYF,TGCGCCAGCAGCCCCGGAGCGGGGGAGACCCAGTACTTC
few,-,TRBV10-1,TRBJ2-3,CASSESRGGRNTQYF,TGCGCCAGCAGTGAGTCCCGCGGGGGCCGAAATACGCAGTATTTT
-,-,TRBV21-1,TRBJ2-2,CASSKDPGQGGPNTGELFF,TGTGCCAGCAGCAAAGATCCGGGACAGGGGGGACCGAACACCGGGGAGCTGTTTTTT
-,TRBD2,TRBV29-1,TRBJ2-1,CSVEGTLAGTYNEQFF,TGCAGCGTTGAAGGCACGCTAGCGGGAACCTACAATGAGCAGTTCTTC
few,-,TRBV19,TRBJ2-2,CASSIQGTGELFF,TGTGCCAGTAGTATACAGGGTACCGGGGAGCTGTTTTTT
once,-,TRBV5-1,TRBJ2-7,CASSLVRDTKYEQYF,TGCGCCAGCAGCTTGGTCCGGGACACAAAATACGAGCAGTACTTC
-,TRBD1,TRBV7-9,TRBJ2-2,CASSLRTGAGELFF,TGTGCCAGCAGCTTAAGGACAGGGGCCGGGGAGCTGTTTTTT
-,TRBD1,TRBV6-5,TRBJ2-7,CASSRYTGGNYEQYF,TGTGCCAGCAGCCGATACACAGGGGGCAACTACGAGCAGTACTTC
few,TRBD1,TRBV5-1,TRBJ2-7,CASSLQGASNEQYF,TGCGCCAGCAGCTTACAGGGGGCGAGCAACGAGCAGTACTTC
-,-,TRBV2,TRBJ2-7,CASREAYEQYF,TGTGCCAGCAGAGAGGCCTACGAGCAGTACTTC
-,-,TRBV25-1,TRBJ1-1,CASSEYFNGRDKNTEAFF,TGTGCCAGCAGTGAATATTTTAACGGTAGGGACAAGAACACTGAAGCTTTCTTT
-,TRBD2,TRBV18,TRBJ2-3,CASSLPNGGASGTDTQYF,TGTGCCAGCTCACTCCCTAACGGGGGGGCCTCCGGCACAGATACGCAGTATTTT
-,TRBD1,TRBV5-4,TRBJ1-2,CASSSRDRGIYGYTF,TGTGCCAGCAGCTCCCGGGACAGAGGGATCTATGGCTACACCTTC
-,-,TRBV9,TRBJ2-3,CASSRDTDTQYF,TGTGCCAGCAGTCGGGACACAGATACGCAGTATTTT
few,TRBD1,TRBV25-1,TRBJ2-7,CASSEAGTGPWEQYF,TGTGCCAGCAGTGAAGCCGGGACAGGGCCTTGGGAGCAGTACTTC
few,-,TRBV5-1,TRBJ2-6,CASSSPQGRPSSGANVLTF,TGCGCCAGCAGCTCGCCCCAGGGGCGACCCAGCTCTGGGGCCAACGTCCTGACTTTC
-,TRBD1,TRBV7-9,TRBJ2-7,CASSDGQAVWQYF,TGTGCCAGCAGCGATGGACAGGCCGTGTGGCAGTACTTC
-,TRBD1,TRBV11-3,TRBJ1-1,CASSPRQGASGEAFF,TGTGCCAGCAGCCCCCGACAGGGTGCCTCCGGGGAAGCTTTCTTT
-,TRBD2,TRBV11-3,TRBJ2-5,CASSSSAGGWLETQYF,TGTGCCAGCAGCTCCTCAGCGGGGGGTTGGTTAGAGACCCAGTACTTC
-,-,TRBV6-5,TRBJ2-3,CASLEGSTDTQYF,TGTGCCAGCTTGGAGGGTAGCACAGATACGCAGTATTTT
-,TRBD1,TRBV2,TRBJ2-7,CASSNRGPGGEQYF,TGTGCCAGCAGTAACAGGGGGCCCGGTGGCGAGCAGTACTTC
-,-,TRBV7-9,TRBJ2-3,CASSLRRAISTDTQYF,TGTGCCAGCAGCTTACGGCGGGCTATCAGCACAGATACGCAGTATTTT
-,-,TRBV4-2,TRBJ2-6,CASSPRRLSSGANVLTF,TGTGCCAGCAGCCCGCGGCGGCTTAGCTCTGGGGCCAACGTCCTGACTTTC
-,-,TRBV10-3,TRBJ1-2,CAITQEEGGYTF,TGTGCCATCACCCAAGAAGAGGGTGGCTACACCTTC
-,-,TRBV6-5,TRBJ1-2,CASSYDFAPYGYTF,TGTGCCAGCAGTTACGACTTCGCCCCCTATGGCTACACCTTC
-,-,TRBV5-5,TRBJ2-7,CASSYRDYYEQYF,TGTGCCAGCAGTTACAGGGACTACTACGAGCAGTACTTC
-,TRBD1,TRBV5-4,TRBJ1-2,CASSWTGRGYTF,TGTGCCAGCAGCTGGACAGGGCGTGGCTACACCTTC